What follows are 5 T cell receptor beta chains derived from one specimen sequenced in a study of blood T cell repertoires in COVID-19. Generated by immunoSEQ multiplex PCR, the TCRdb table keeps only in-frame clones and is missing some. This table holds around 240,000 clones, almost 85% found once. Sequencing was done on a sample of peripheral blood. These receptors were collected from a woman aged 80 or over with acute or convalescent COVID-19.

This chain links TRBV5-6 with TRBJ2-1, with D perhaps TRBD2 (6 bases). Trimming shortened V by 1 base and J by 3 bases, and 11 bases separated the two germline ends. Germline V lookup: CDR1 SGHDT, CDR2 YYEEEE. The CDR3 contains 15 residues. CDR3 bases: TGTGCCAGCAGCTTGACGGGAGTTTTCTACAATGAGCAGTTCTTC. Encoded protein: CASSLTGVFYNEQFF.

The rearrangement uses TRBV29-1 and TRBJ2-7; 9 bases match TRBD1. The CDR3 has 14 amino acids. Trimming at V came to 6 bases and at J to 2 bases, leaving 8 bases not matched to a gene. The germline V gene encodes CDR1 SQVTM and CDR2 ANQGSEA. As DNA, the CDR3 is TGCAGCGTGGCAAGGACAGGGGTGACCTACGAGCAGTACTTC. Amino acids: CSVARTGVTYEQYF.

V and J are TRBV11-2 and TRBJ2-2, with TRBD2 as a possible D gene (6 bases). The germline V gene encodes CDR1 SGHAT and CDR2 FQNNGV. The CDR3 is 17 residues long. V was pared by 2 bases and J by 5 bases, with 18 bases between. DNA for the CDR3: TGTGCCAGCAGCTTACCAGGGACGGGGGTCAAGACCGGGGAGCTGTTTTTT. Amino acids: CASSLPGTGVKTGELFF.

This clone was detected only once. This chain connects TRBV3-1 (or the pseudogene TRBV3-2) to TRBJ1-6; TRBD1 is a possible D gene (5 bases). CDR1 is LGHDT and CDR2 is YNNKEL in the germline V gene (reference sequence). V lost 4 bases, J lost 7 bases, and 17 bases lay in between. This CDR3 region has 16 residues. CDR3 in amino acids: CASSLRTQRGNSPLHF. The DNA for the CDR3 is TGTGCCAGCAGCCTTAGGACCCAAAGGGGCAATTCACCCCTCCACTTT.

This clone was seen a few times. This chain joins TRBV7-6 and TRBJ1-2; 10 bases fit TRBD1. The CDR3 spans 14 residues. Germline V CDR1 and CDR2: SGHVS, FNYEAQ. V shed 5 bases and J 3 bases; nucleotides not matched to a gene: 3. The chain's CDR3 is CASSPTGGDYGYTF. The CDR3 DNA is TGTGCCAGCAGCCCGACAGGGGGCGACTATGGCTACACCTTC.